The 27 T cell receptor beta chains below were found in one sample sequenced in a study of T cells after yellow fever vaccination. TCRdb re-called the 5' RACE reads with MiXCR, one entry per CDR3 protein. The sample holds fewer than 150,000 distinct CDR3 sequences, 7.2% seen once. The sequenced sample was CD4+ T cells sorted from PBMCs, obtained about 41 days after the first yellow fever vaccination. The receptors were gathered from a man aged 18 to 30 who received the YFV17D yellow fever vaccine.

There are many counts of this clonotype. J is TRBJ2-2 and V is TRBV4-2, with D hard to call. V was trimmed by 1 base and J by 2 bases, leaving 8 bases between them. The CDR3 has 15 amino acids. CDR1 is LGHNA, CDR2 YNFKEQ, per germline. The CDR3 reads CASSQASRNTGELFF. The DNA of the CDR3 is TGTGCCAGCAGCCAAGCATCCCGAAACACCGGGGAGCTGTTTTTT.

Ten or more counts support this clonotype. The chain has TRBV14 and TRBJ2-3; TRBD2 might be the D (5 bases). V was clipped by 4 bases and J by 3 bases, with 17 bases between them. The CDR3 is 16 residues long. Per germline, CDR1 SGHDN and CDR2 FVKESK. CDR3 amino acids: CASSLRPGGRTDTQYF. The CDR3 coding sequence is TGTGCCAGCAGCCTTCGGCCAGGAGGTAGGACAGATACGCAGTATTTT.

In this sample, this clonotype turned up many times. The CDR3 DNA sequence: TGTGCCAGCAGCCTTTATTCCTCAGGAACCGGGGAGCTGTTTTTT. Translation: CASSLYSSGTGELFF. The chain employs TRBV6-2 or TRBV6-3 and TRBJ2-2, with unresolved D. Looked up from germline, CDR1 is MNHEY and CDR2 is SVGEGT. V was shortened by 6 bases and J by 5 bases, with 16 bases between the two germline ends. The CDR3 length is 15 residues.

This clonotype was found a few times. The chain uses TRBV30 and TRBJ2-1, with a weak D call TRBD1 (7 bases). CDR1 GTSNPN and CDR2 SVGIG come from the germline V gene (reference sequence). Trimming stripped 4 bases from V and 7 bases from J, with 23 bases between. The CDR3 sequence is 16 residues long. CDR3 bases: TGTGCCTGGAACCGAACACCAGGGGGGAGGATGAATGAGCAGTTCTTC. It codes for CAWNRTPGGRMNEQFF.

In its sample, this clonotype was seen many times. The chain employs TRBV7-2 and TRBJ1-1; D ambiguous. The V gene lost 2 bases and the J gene lost 6 bases, with 13 bases spanning the gap. Germline loops: CDR1 SGHTA, CDR2 FQGNSA. This CDR3 has 14 residues. The CDR3 loop reads CASSLRLLGAEAFF. CDR3 nucleotides: TGTGCCAGCAGCTTACGACTTTTGGGCGCTGAAGCTTTCTTT.

Many counts were recorded for this clonotype. The chain employs TRBV7-6 and TRBJ2-5; a possible D gene is TRBD1 (6 bases). Trimming cost V 1 base and J 4 bases, with 10 bases left between them. Looked up from germline, CDR1 is SGHVS and CDR2 is FNYEAQ. This CDR3 spans 14 amino acids. In nucleotides, the CDR3 is TGTGCCAGCAGCTTAGGCGTCAGGGGAGAGACCCAGTACTTC. Translation: CASSLGVRGETQYF. Based on the CDR3 plus reference TRBV7-6 and TRBJ2-5, the full variable domain is GAGVSQSPRYKVTKRGQDVALRCDPISGHVSLYWYRQALGQGPEFLTYFNYEAQQDKSGLPNDRFSAERPEGSISTLTIQRTEQRDSAMYRCASSLGVRGETQYFGPGTRLLVL.

This clonotype was recorded many times. The gene calls are TRBV7-2 and TRBJ2-6; possibly TRBD2 for D (5 bases). The V gene lost 2 bases and the J gene lost 4 bases, with 15 bases spanning the gap. Germline-derived CDR1 and CDR2 are SGHTA and FQGNSA. This CDR3 has 17 amino acids. The CDR3 DNA reads TGTGCCAGCAGCTTACCCCCGGACTCTTTGGGGGCCAACGTCCTGACTTTC. Its translation is CASSLPPDSLGANVLTF.

V gene TRBV4-3 combines with J gene TRBJ1-4; D remains unclear. Germline CDR1 is LGHNA and CDR2 is YSLEER. The CDR3 consists of 19 residues. V lost 1 base to trimming and J lost 4 bases, with 22 bases between them. CDR3 loop: CASSQATLAAKGINEKLFF. The CDR3 nucleotides are TGCGCCAGCAGCCAAGCAACCCTGGCAGCCAAAGGGATTAATGAAAAACTGTTTTTT.

This clonotype occurred many times. The genes are TRBV6-5 and TRBJ2-7; 8 positions agree with TRBD1. V was pared by 0 bases and J by 4 bases, with 5 bases of the junction left unmatched. CDR1 and CDR2 (germline): MNHEY, SVGAGI. There are 15 residues in the CDR3. The DNA for the CDR3 is TGTGCCAGCAGTTACTCGCACAGGGGGGTTTACGAGCAGTACTTC. It is translated as CASSYSHRGVYEQYF.

This clonotype was seen repeatedly, ten times or more. The chain carries TRBV5-1 and TRBJ2-3, with TRBD2 matching over 9 bases. Trimming at V came to 0 bases and at J to 1 base, leaving 3 bases not matched to a gene. The germline CDR1 and CDR2 sequences are SGHRS and YFSETQ. The CDR3 sequence is 16 residues long. The CDR3 DNA follows: TGCGCCAGCAGCTTGGAGCCTAGCGGGGGCACAGATACGCAGTATTTT. The encoded protein is CASSLEPSGGTDTQYF.

This clonotype was seen at least ten times. The junction and the germline gene differ at one end; a read error may be behind it. The chain links TRBV7-3 to TRBJ2-1, with 13 bases that match TRBD2. Germline CDR1 reads SGHTA; CDR2 reads FQGTGA. The CDR3 is 15 amino acids. The DNA of the CDR3 is TGTGCCAGCAGCGTAACTAGCGGGGGGGCGGCTCGGCAGTTCTTC. This encodes CASSVTSGGAARQFF. The full variable domain, in which reference TRBV7-3 and TRBJ2-1 provide the parts outside the CDR3, is GAGVSQTPSNKVTEKGKYVELRCDPISGHTALYWYRQSLGQGPEFLIYFQGTGAADDSGLPNDRFFAVRPEGSVSTLKIQRTERGDSAVYLCASSVTSGGAARQFFGPGTRLTVL.

The sample holds many counts of this clonotype. The chain couples TRBV6-5 to TRBJ1-2; D is uncertain. The germline CDR1 and CDR2 sequences are MNHEY and SVGAGI. CDR3 length equals 13 residues. V lost 5 bases and J lost 4, with 11 bases in between. The CDR3, as DNA: TGTGCCAGCAGTCCAAAGACATCCTATGGCTACACCTTC. It specifies CASSPKTSYGYTF.

To note about this clonotype: Its ends do not fully match the called genes, so a read error is possible. The chain carries TRBV3-1 and TRBJ1-4; 8 bases are a match to TRBD1. The CDR3 spans 15 residues. CDR1 is LGHDT, CDR2 YNNKEL, per germline (reference sequence). CDR3 sequence: CASCHPGTGREKLFF. Here the CDR3 DNA reads TGTGCCAGCTGCCACCCCGGGACAGGCCGGGAAAAACTGTTTTTT.

Many counts were recorded for this clonotype. The rearrangement links TRBV27 to TRBJ2-2; 9 bases are shared with TRBD2. J gave up 6 bases and V 6 bases, and 8 bases lay outside the gene matches. CDR1 is MNHEY, CDR2 SMNVEV, per germline (reference sequence). The CDR3 covers 15 residues. This chain's CDR3 is CASRTGLAGAGELFF. The CDR3 DNA reads TGTGCCAGCAGGACGGGACTAGCCGGCGCCGGGGAGCTGTTTTTT.

There are many counts of this clonotype. V usage is TRBV12-3 or TRBV12-4 and J usage is TRBJ2-2, with 10 bases matching TRBD2. The junction had 7 bases not matched to a gene; V was cut back by 5 bases and J by 7 bases. There are 15 residues in the CDR3. Written as DNA, the CDR3 is TGTGCCAGCAGTCGAGCGGGGGGGCCCGGCGGGGAGCTGTTTTTT. Its translation is CASSRAGGPGGELFF.

In its sample, this clonotype was seen many times. The rearrangement uses TRBV27 and TRBJ1-2, with no clear D. The CDR3 has 12 amino acids. Trimming removed 5 bases from V and 3 bases from J, with 7 bases in between. The germline CDR1 and CDR2 sequences are MNHEY and SMNVEV (reference sequence). In nucleotides, the CDR3 is TGTGCCAGCAGTGACCGCTACTATGGCTACACCTTC. Amino acids: CASSDRYYGYTF.

This clonotype came up a few times. The J gene is TRBJ1-2, the V gene TRBV19, with a possible D match to TRBD1 (6 bases). In germline, CDR1 is LNHDA, CDR2 SQIVND (reference sequence). The CDR3 extends over 15 amino acids. The V end lost 2 bases, the J end lost 8 bases, and 18 bases lay between the germline ends. CDR3 protein: CASSILTGRGPGYTF. In DNA form, the CDR3 reads TGTGCCAGTAGTATACTGACAGGACGAGGGCCCGGCTACACCTTC.

This clonotype has ten or more counts. The rearrangement uses TRBV11-2 and TRBJ2-3, with a weak D call TRBD2 (5 bases). CDR1 SGHAT and CDR2 FQNNGV come from the germline V gene. Trimming stripped 0 bases from V and 6 bases from J, with 7 bases between. The CDR3 consists of 13 residues. Written as DNA, the CDR3 is TGTGCCAGCAGCTTAGATCCGGGGGATACGCAGTATTTT. It specifies CASSLDPGDTQYF. Full variable domain (missing parts from reference TRBV11-2 and TRBJ2-3): EAGVAQSPRYKIIEKRQSVAFWCNPISGHATLYWYQQILGQGPKLLIQFQNNGVVDDSQLPKDRFSAERLKGVDSTLKIQPAKLEDSAVYLCASSLDPGDTQYFGPGTRLTVL.

Points on this clonotype: A much larger clone sits a single nucleotide away, making a read error possible. This rearrangement joins TRBV7-2 to TRBJ2-5, with D tentatively TRBD2 (7 bases). The germline V gene has CDR1 SGHTA and CDR2 FQGNSA. V gave up 5 bases and J gave up 4 bases, with 23 bases separating them. The CDR3 has 17 residues. CDR3 in DNA: TGTGCCAGCAGCCCCTTAGGGGGGGACAATCGGGGAGAGACCCAGTACTTC. Translating gives CASSPLGGDNRGETQYF.

This clonotype was seen many times. V is TRBV7-2 and J is TRBJ1-2, with 7 bases matching TRBD1. This CDR3 is built from 14 residues. J was trimmed by 4 bases and V by 1 base; bases with no gene match: 3. Looked up from germline, CDR1 is SGHTA and CDR2 is FQGNSA. CDR3 nucleotide sequence: TGTGCCAGCAGCTTAGTAGGGGGCCCCTATGGCTACACCTTC. Amino acid sequence: CASSLVGGPYGYTF.

This clonotype showed up many times. The V and J genes are TRBV5-1 and TRBJ2-7; TRBD2 matches at 7 bases. The CDR3 is 12 amino acids. Trimming cost V 4 bases and J 7 bases; bases outside gene matches: 5. Germline V gene lookup returns CDR1 SGHRS and CDR2 YFSETQ. In DNA, the CDR3 is TGCGCCAGCAGCCCCCTGGGGGGGGAGCAGTACTTC. The encoded protein is CASSPLGGEQYF.

This clonotype was observed at least ten times. This chain uses TRBV12-3 or TRBV12-4 with TRBJ1-2, with a weak D call TRBD1 (5 bases). This CDR3 has 14 amino acids. Trimming pared 3 bases from V and 8 bases from J, leaving 16 bases between. As DNA, the CDR3 is TGTGCCAGCAGTTTGGCATCGACAGCATACGGCTACACCTTC. Protein: CASSLASTAYGYTF.

This clonotype was detected many times. This chain uses TRBV23-1 with TRBJ2-7, with no clear D. TRBV23-1 is an open reading frame whose function is uncertain. Between the trimmed V and J ends, which lost 5 bases and 2 bases, there was a span of 13 bases. The CDR3 is made up of 14 amino acids. The chain's CDR3 is CASSTTPVAYEQYF. The CDR3 coding sequence is TGCGCCAGCAGTACTACCCCTGTCGCCTACGAGCAGTACTTC.

This clonotype was seen a handful of times. This chain uses TRBV5-1 with TRBJ2-1; D might be TRBD1 or TRBD2, each matching 5 bases. Trimming removed 4 bases at V and 1 base at J, with 18 bases between. Germline loops: CDR1 SGHRS, CDR2 YFSETQ. This CDR3 has 17 amino acids. The CDR3 sequence is CASSGLFGAFSYNEQFF. The CDR3 coding sequence is TGCGCCAGCAGCGGATTATTCGGGGCCTTTTCCTACAATGAGCAGTTCTTC.

This clonotype occurred many times. The chain is built from TRBV20-1 and TRBJ2-5, with TRBD2 matching 13 bases. The germline V gene encodes CDR1 DFQATT and CDR2 SNEGSKA (reference sequence). V shed 6 bases and J 1 base; nucleotides not matched to a gene: 5. The CDR3 is made up of 15 amino acids. This CDR3 is CSADGTSGAQETQYF. The CDR3 DNA reads TGCAGTGCGGACGGGACTAGCGGGGCCCAAGAGACCCAGTACTTC.

This clonotype turned up a few times. CDR3 coding DNA: TGTGCCAGCTCACCAACTAGCGACCACAATGAGCAGTTCTTC. Its protein product is CASSPTSDHNEQFF. The chain couples TRBV18 to TRBJ2-1, with 7 bases that match TRBD2. The CDR3 sequence is 14 residues long. From germline, CDR1 is KGHSH and CDR2 LQKENI. Trimming took 2 bases from V and 5 from J; bases not matched to a gene: 3.

This clonotype was recorded many times. The chain joins TRBV7-9 to TRBJ1-1; no firm D call. This CDR3 region has 13 residues. Looked up from germline, CDR1 is SEHNR and CDR2 is FQNEAQ (reference sequence). Trimming pared 2 bases from V and 1 base from J, leaving 5 bases between. CDR3 residues: CASSLNTNTEAFF. The CDR3 DNA is TGTGCCAGCAGCTTAAACACGAACACTGAAGCTTTCTTT.